These T cell receptor beta chains were read from a single sample in a study of early T cells in non-severe SARS-CoV-2 infection. TCRdb reprocessed the 5' RACE reads via MiXCR and lists one record per CDR3 protein. Of fewer than 80,000 distinct CDR3 sequences in the sample, about 11% were seen once. Sequencing was performed on whole blood, taken at baseline. These receptor sequences come from an adult who was a healthcare worker with PCR-confirmed SARS-CoV-2 infection or an uninfected control (not recorded which). The CDR3 runs from the conserved cysteine through the conserved F or W. D genes are given only for firm matches. Where a row states a size, it is once, few, many or the class of an expanded clone; other rows omit it.

>TRBV9|many|TRBJ1-3|-
TGTGCCAGCAGCGGTGGGGGCATGAAAGAAAACACCATATATTTT
CASSGGGMKENTIYF
>TRBV11-2|-|TRBJ2-4|TRBD1
TGTGCCAGCAGCTTAGGAGGGGGCGAAAACATTCAGTACTTC
CASSLGGGENIQYF
>TRBV14|few|TRBJ2-1|-
TGTGCCAGCAGCCAAGATGGACTGTTGAATGAGCAGTTCTTC
CASSQDGLLNEQFF
>TRBV7-2|few|TRBJ1-2|-
TGTGCCAGCAGCTTACAACCGTTCCAGGACGGCTACACCTTC
CASSLQPFQDGYTF
>TRBV7-6|-|TRBJ2-7|TRBD2
TGTGCCAGCAGCCCAAGACTAGCCGCCGCCTCCTACGAGCAGTACTTC
CASSPRLAAASYEQYF
>TRBV2|-|TRBJ1-5|-
TGTGCCAGCAGTGACGGGGGAATGGGCAATCAGCCCCAGCATTTT
CASSDGGMGNQPQHF
>TRBV20-1|many|TRBJ1-2|TRBD1
TGCAGTGCGTCCGGGACAGGGGGCCCAACTAACTATGGCTACACCTTC
CSASGTGGPTNYGYTF
>TRBV3-1|few|TRBJ2-1|-
TGTGCCAGCAGCCCTTCCCTACTGAATGAGCAGTTCTTC
CASSPSLLNEQFF
>TRBV28|few|TRBJ1-1|-
TGTGCCAGTGGGCCCGGACGGAGGAACACTGAAGCTTTCTTT
CASGPGRRNTEAFF
>TRBV20-1|many|TRBJ1-5|TRBD1
TGCAGTGCTAGAGATATGGGGACAGGGAGCCAGCCCCAGCATTTT
CSARDMGTGSQPQHF
>TRBV7-8|few|TRBJ1-1|-
TGTGCCAGCAGCTTACAAGCCCCCGGGACATCTAACACTGAAGCTTTCTTT
CASSLQAPGTSNTEAFF
>TRBV5-1|many|TRBJ1-1|TRBD1
TGCGCCAGCAGCTTGACAGGGGATGACACTGAAGCTTTCTTT
CASSLTGDDTEAFF
>TRBV7-6|-|TRBJ1-1|-
TGTGCCAGCAGCTTAGCGGGTGGTGAAGCTTTCTTT
CASSLAGGEAFF
>TRBV12-3/TRBV12-4|-|TRBJ2-7|-
TGTGCCAGCAGTTTAGCAACCGGGTCTTTCTACGAGCAGTACTTC
CASSLATGSFYEQYF
>TRBV4-1|-|TRBJ1-1|-
TGCGCCAGCTGCCCCGGTCACGGACTCAAGAACACTGAAGCTTTCTTT
CASCPGHGLKNTEAFF
>TRBV14|-|TRBJ1-4|-
TGTGCCAGCCAATCGATTCGAGGGGATGAAAAACTGTTTTTT
CASQSIRGDEKLFF
>TRBV29-1|many|TRBJ2-5|TRBD2
TGCAGCGTTAGTAGCGGGGGATCCAAAGAGACCCAGTACTTC
CSVSSGGSKETQYF
>TRBV5-6|many|TRBJ2-3|TRBD2
TGTGCCAGCAGCTTGTCAAATAGACTAGCGGGGGTAAATACGCAGTATTTT
CASSLSNRLAGVNTQYF
>TRBV7-6|many|TRBJ2-7|-
TGTGCCAGCAGCTTAGCGCCAGGGACATACGAGCAGTACTTC
CASSLAPGTYEQYF
>TRBV6-4|many|TRBJ2-2|-
TGTGCCAGCAGTGAGGAAAGGGACACCGGGGAGCTGTTTTTT
CASSEERDTGELFF
>TRBV18|many|TRBJ2-2|-
TGTGCCAGCTCATCCGGACAGACCGGGGAGCTGTTTTTT
CASSSGQTGELFF
>TRBV20-1|few|TRBJ1-1|TRBD1
TGCAGTGCTATGACAGGGGGCGTTACTGAAGCTTTCTTT
CSAMTGGVTEAFF
>TRBV6-1|few|TRBJ1-5|-
TGTGCCAGCAGTGAAGGACAGTACGGGGTCAATCAGCCCCAGCATTTT
CASSEGQYGVNQPQHF
>TRBV30|-|TRBJ1-1|-
TGTGCCTGGAGTGTCAGGACGAACACTGAAGCTTTCTTT
CAWSVRTNTEAFF
>TRBV29-1|-|TRBJ1-4|-
TGCAGCGTTCGACAGTTGGATGAAAAACTGTTTTTT
CSVRQLDEKLFF
>TRBV5-1|many|TRBJ1-2|-
TGCGCCAGCAGCTTGGCGGGGGATGGCTACACCTTC
CASSLAGDGYTF
>TRBV9|-|TRBJ2-5|-
TGTGCCAGCAGCGTAGGGGCTAGCTTCGGCGAGACCCAGTACTTC
CASSVGASFGETQYF
>TRBV7-8|many|TRBJ1-4|TRBD1
TGTGCCAGCAGCCCAAGACAGGGAACTAATGAAAAACTGTTTTTT
CASSPRQGTNEKLFF
>TRBV20-1|many|TRBJ2-7|TRBD1
TGCAGTGCTTCCCCCCGGACAGGGGGTTACGAGCAGTACTTC
CSASPRTGGYEQYF
>TRBV5-4|-|TRBJ1-4|-
TGTGCCAGCGCCCGGGAGGTCGGCGAAAAACTGTTTTTT
CASAREVGEKLFF
>TRBV29-1|few|TRBJ1-3|-
TGCAGCGTTCGGACTGGAAACACCATATATTTT
CSVRTGNTIYF
>TRBV4-3|many|TRBJ2-7|-
TGCGCCAGCAGCCAAGATGCAGTGTTCGGAACGAGGGAGCAGTACTTC
CASSQDAVFGTREQYF
>TRBV7-9|-|TRBJ2-3|-
TGTGCCCTCCCCAAGGGAGATACGCAGTATTTT
CALPKGDTQYF
>TRBV20-1|many|TRBJ1-5|-
TGCAGTGCTATCGGTGACAGTAGCAATCAGCCCCAGCATTTT
CSAIGDSSNQPQHF
>TRBV4-3|few|TRBJ1-6|-
TGCGCCAGCAGCCAAGGTACGGGCTCCTATAATTCACCCCTCCACTTT
CASSQGTGSYNSPLHF
>TRBV15|many|TRBJ2-2|-
TGTGCCACCAGCAGAGCAACTGGGGCCGGGGAGCTGTTTTTT
CATSRATGAGELFF
>TRBV5-4|many|TRBJ2-6|-
TGTGCCAGCAGCCCGGGACAACTCCTCTCTGGGGCCAACGTCCTGACTTTC
CASSPGQLLSGANVLTF
>TRBV7-9|many|TRBJ1-4|-
TGTGCCAGCAGCTTAGTAGGGACTGGGGAAAAACTGTTTTTT
CASSLVGTGEKLFF
>TRBV27|many|TRBJ2-1|TRBD2
TGTGCCAGCAGTTTACAGGGCGGGGGGGTCGACAATGAGCAGTTCTTC
CASSLQGGGVDNEQFF
>TRBV4-1|few|TRBJ2-3|-
TGCGCCAGCAGCCAAGAAGAGAACACAGATACGCAGTATTTT
CASSQEENTDTQYF
>TRBV20-1|few|TRBJ2-3|-
TGCAGTGCGCCCCCACGCTTCGACAGGTTGGGGGTCACAGATACGCAGTATTTT
CSAPPRFDRLGVTDTQYF
>TRBV5-6|few|TRBJ2-3|TRBD2
TGTGCCAGCAGTACCGGACTAGCCAACACAGATACGCAGTATTTT
CASSTGLANTDTQYF
>TRBV20-1|-|TRBJ1-1|-
TGCAGTGTAGCAGGGACGGACACTGAAGCTTTCTTT
CSVAGTDTEAFF
>TRBV20-1|-|TRBJ1-5|-
TGCAGTGCTAGAGATAGAGACAGACTAAATCAGCCCCAGCATTTT
CSARDRDRLNQPQHF
>TRBV5-5|few|TRBJ2-1|-
TGTGCCAGCAGCTCCGCAGGTCTCGGCTACAATGAGCAGTTCTTC
CASSSAGLGYNEQFF
>TRBV6-1|few|TRBJ2-1|-
TGTGCCAGCGAAAAAACGTCGACGTTCTCCTACAATGAGCAGTTCTTC
CASEKTSTFSYNEQFF
>TRBV30|-|TRBJ1-5|TRBD1
TGTGCCTGGAGTCAGGACAGGGATCAGCCCCAGCATTTT
CAWSQDRDQPQHF
>TRBV3-1|few|TRBJ2-3|TRBD2
TGTGCCAGCAGCCAAGTTACCAGCGGGAGATACACAGATACGCAATATTTT
CASSQVTSGRYTDTQYF
>TRBV25-1|many|TRBJ1-6|TRBD1
TGTGCCAGCAGTGAGCTAGGGGGCGCAGGGTCACCCCTCCACTTT
CASSELGGAGSPLHF
>TRBV29-1|many|TRBJ1-2|-
TGCAGCGTTGGGGCCGGGATAGGGGGCTACACCTTC
CSVGAGIGGYTF
>TRBV2|-|TRBJ1-3|-
TGTGCCAGCAGGGTCCCTGGAAACACCATATATTTT
CASRVPGNTIYF
>TRBV5-5|many|TRBJ2-1|-
TGTGCCAGCAGCTTGTTAGAGGGTCATGAGCAGTTCTTC
CASSLLEGHEQFF
>TRBV14|few|TRBJ2-7|-
TGTGCCAGCAGCCAAAGTTTATCAGGTTTCCTCATGTACGAGCAGTACTTC
CASSQSLSGFLMYEQYF